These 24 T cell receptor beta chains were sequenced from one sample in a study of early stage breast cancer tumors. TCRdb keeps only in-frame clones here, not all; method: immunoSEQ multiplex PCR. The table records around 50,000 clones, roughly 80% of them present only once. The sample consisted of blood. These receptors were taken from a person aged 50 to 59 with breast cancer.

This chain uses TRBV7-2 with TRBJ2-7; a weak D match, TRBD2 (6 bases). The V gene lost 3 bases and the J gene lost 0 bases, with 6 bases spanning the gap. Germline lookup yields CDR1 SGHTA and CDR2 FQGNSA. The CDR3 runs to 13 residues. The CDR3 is CASSLTSSYEQYF. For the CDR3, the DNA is TGTGCCAGCAGCTTGACTAGCTCCTACGAGCAGTACTTC.

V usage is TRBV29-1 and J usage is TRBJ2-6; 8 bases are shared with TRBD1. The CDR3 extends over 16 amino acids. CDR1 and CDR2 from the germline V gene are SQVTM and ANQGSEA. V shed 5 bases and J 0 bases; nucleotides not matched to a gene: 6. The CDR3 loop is CSVLGTGHSGANVLTF. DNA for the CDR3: TGCAGCGTTCTTGGGACAGGCCACTCTGGGGCCAACGTCCTGACTTTC.

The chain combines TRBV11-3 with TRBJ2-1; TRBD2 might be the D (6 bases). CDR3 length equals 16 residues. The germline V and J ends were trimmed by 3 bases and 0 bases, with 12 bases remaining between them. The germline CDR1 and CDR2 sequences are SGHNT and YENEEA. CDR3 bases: TGTGCCAGCAGCTTCACCGGGGGAAGCTCCTACAATGAGCAGTTCTTC. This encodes CASSFTGGSSYNEQFF.

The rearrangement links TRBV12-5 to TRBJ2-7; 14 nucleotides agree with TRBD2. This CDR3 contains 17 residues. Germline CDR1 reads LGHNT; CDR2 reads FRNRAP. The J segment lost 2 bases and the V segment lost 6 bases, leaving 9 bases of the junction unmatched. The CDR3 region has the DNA TGTGCTAGTGGCCCCGCCTTGGGACTAGCGGGAGCCTACGAGCAGTACTTC. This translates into CASGPALGLAGAYEQYF.

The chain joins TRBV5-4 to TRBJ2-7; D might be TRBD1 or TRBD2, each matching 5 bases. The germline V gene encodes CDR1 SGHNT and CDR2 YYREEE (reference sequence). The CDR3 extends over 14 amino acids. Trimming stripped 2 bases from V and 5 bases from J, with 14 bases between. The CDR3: CASSLALGADEQYF. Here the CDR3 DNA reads TGTGCCAGCAGCTTAGCACTAGGGGCCGACGAGCAGTACTTC.

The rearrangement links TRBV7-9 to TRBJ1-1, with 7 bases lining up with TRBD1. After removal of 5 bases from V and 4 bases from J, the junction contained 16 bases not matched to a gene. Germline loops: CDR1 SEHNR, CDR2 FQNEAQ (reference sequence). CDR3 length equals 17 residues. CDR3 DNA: TGTGCCAGCAGCCCATATATAGTGACAGGGATAGCCACTGAAGCTTTCTTT. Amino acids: CASSPYIVTGIATEAFF.

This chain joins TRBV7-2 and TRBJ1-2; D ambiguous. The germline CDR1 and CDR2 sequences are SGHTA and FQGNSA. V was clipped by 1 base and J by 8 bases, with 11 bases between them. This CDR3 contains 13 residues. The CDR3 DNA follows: TGTGCCAGCAGCTTAGTTAGCACAGCCGGCTACACCTTC. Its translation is CASSLVSTAGYTF.

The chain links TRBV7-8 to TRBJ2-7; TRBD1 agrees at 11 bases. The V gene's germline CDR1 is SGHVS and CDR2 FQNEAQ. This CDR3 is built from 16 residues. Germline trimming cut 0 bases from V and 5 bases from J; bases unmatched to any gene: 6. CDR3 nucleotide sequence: TGTGCCAGCAGCTTAGCGCAAGGACAGGGGGCCCACGAGCAGTACTTC. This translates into CASSLAQGQGAHEQYF.

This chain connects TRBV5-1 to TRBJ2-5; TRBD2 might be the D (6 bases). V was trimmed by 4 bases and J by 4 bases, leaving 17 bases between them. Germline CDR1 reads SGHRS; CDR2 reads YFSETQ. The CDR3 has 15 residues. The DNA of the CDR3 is TGCGCCAGCAGCCACGAGCCGGGGGTTGCAGAGACCCAGTACTTC. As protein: CASSHEPGVAETQYF. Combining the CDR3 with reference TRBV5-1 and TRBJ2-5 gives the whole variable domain KAGVTQTPRYLIKTRGQQVTLSCSPISGHRSVSWYQQTPGQGLQFLFEYFSETQRNKGNFPGRFSGRQFSNSRSEMNVSTLELGDSALYLCASSHEPGVAETQYFGPGTRLLVL.

CDR3 coding DNA: TGTGCCAGCAGCCCTAGTTGGGTCAATGAGCAGTTCTTC. Amino acid sequence: CASSPSWVNEQFF. The genes are TRBV7-2 and TRBJ2-1, with D hard to call. Germline values: CDR1 SGHTA, CDR2 FQGNSA. CDR3 length: 13 amino acids. V was shortened by 5 bases and J by 6 bases, with 11 bases between the two germline ends.

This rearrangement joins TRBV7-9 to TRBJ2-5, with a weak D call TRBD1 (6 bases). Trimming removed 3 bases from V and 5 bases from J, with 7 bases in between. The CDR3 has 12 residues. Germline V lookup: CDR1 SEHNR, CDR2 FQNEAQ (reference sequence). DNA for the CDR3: TGTGCCAGCAGCTTGGGGGCGGAGACCCAGTACTTC. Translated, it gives CASSLGAETQYF. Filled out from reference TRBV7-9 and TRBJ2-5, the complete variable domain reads DTGVSQNPRHKITKRGQNVTFRCDPISEHNRLYWYRQTLGQGPEFLTYFQNEAQLEKSRLLSDRFSAERPKGSFSTLEIQRTEQGDSAMYLCASSLGAETQYFGPGTRLLVL.

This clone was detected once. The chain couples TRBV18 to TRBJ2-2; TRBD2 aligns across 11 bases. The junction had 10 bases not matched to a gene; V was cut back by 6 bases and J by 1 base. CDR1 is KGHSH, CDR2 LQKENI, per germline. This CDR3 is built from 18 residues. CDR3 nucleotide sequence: TGTGCCAGCTCCGCCGGACTAGCGGGTGTGTGGAACACCGGGGAGCTGTTTTTT. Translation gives CASSAGLAGVWNTGELFF.

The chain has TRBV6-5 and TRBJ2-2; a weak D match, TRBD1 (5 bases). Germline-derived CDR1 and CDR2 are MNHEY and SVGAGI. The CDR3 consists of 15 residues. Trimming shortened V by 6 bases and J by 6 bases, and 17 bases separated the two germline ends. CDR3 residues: CASSHEWVGAGELFF. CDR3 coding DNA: TGTGCCAGCAGCCACGAGTGGGTAGGGGCCGGGGAGCTGTTTTTT.

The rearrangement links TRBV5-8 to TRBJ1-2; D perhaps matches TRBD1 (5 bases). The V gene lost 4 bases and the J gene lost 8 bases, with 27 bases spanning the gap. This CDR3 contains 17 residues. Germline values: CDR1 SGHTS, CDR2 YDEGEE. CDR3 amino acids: CASSTGWGTSLRDGYTF. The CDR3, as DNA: TGTGCCAGCAGCACTGGGTGGGGGACCTCATTGCGTGACGGCTACACCTTC.

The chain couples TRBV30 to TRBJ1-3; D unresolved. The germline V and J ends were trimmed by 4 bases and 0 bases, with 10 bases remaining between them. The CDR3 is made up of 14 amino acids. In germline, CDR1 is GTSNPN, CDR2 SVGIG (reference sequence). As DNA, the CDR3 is TGTGCCTGGAACACCGAAGTCTCTGGAAACACCATATATTTT. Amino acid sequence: CAWNTEVSGNTIYF.

The CDR3: CASTSFSSYEQYF. CDR3 DNA sequence: TGTGCCAGCACCTCGTTCTCCTCCTACGAGCAGTACTTC. V usage is TRBV27 and J usage is TRBJ2-7; no clear D. The length of the CDR3 is 13 residues. The V gene lost 7 bases and the J gene lost 0 bases, with 10 bases spanning the gap. Germline values: CDR1 MNHEY, CDR2 SMNVEV (reference sequence).

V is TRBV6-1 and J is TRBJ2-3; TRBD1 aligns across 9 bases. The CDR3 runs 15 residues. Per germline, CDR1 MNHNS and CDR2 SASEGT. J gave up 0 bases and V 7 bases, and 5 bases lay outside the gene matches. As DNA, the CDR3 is TGTGCCAGCACCAGACAGGGGGTGAGCACAGATACGCAGTATTTT. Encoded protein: CASTRQGVSTDTQYF.

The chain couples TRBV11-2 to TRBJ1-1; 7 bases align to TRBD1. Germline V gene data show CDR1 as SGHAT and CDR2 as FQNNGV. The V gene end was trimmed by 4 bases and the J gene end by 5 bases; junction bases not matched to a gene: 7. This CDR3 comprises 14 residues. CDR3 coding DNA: TGTGCCAGCAGCTCCCAGGGGGTTGGTACTGAAGCTTTCTTT. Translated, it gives CASSSQGVGTEAFF.

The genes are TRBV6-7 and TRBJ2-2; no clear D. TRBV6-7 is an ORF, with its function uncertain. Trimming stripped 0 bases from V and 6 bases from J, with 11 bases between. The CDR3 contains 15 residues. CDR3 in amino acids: CASSYSMGKAGELFF. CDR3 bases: TGTGCCAGCAGTTACTCGATGGGGAAGGCCGGGGAGCTGTTTTTT.

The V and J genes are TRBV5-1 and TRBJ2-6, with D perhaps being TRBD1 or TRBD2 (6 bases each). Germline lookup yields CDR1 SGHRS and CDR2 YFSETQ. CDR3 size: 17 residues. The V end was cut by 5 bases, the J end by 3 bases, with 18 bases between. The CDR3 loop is CASRLILAGDGANVLTF. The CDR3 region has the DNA TGCGCCAGCAGATTAATACTAGCAGGGGATGGGGCCAACGTCCTGACTTTC.

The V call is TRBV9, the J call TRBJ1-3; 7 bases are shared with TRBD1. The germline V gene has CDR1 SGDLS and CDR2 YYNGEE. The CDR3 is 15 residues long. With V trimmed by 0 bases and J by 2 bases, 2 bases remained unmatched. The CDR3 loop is CASSVEQGAGNTIYF. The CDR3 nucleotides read TGTGCCAGCAGCGTAGAGCAGGGGGCTGGAAACACCATATATTTT. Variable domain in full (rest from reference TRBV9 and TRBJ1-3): DSGVTQTPKHLITATGQRVTLRCSPRSGDLSVYWYQQSLDQGLQFLIQYYNGEERAKGNILERFSAQQFPDLHSELNLSSLELGDSALYFCASSVEQGAGNTIYFGEGSWLTVV.

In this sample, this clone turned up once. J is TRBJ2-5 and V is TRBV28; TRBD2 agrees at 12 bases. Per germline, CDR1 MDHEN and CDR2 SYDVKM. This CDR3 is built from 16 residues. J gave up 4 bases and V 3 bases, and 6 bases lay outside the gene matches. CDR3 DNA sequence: TGTGCCAGCAGTTTGACCCTAGCGGGGGGGAGAGAGACCCAGTACTTC. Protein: CASSLTLAGGRETQYF.

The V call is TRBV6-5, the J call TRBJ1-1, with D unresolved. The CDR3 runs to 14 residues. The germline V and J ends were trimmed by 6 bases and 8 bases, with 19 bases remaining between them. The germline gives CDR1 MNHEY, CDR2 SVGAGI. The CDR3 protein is CASRRSLGGGEAFF. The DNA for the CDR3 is TGTGCCAGCAGGAGATCCCTGGGAGGCGGAGAAGCTTTCTTT.

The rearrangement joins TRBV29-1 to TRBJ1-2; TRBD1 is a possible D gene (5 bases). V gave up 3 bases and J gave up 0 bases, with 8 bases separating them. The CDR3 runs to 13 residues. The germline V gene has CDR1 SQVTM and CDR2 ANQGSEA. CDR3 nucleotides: TGCAGCGTTGATCCGGGGGCTAACTATGGCTACACCTTC. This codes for CSVDPGANYGYTF.